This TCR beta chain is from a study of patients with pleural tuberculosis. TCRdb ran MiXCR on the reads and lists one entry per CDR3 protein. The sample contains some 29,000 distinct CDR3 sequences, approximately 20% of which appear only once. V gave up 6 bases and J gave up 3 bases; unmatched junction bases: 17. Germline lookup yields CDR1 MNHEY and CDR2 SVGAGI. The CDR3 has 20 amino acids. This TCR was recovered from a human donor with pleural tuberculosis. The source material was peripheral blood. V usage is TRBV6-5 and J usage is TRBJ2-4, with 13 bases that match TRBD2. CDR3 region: CASSPLTSGRKNVGKNIQYF. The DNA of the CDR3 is TGTGCCAGCAGCCCCTTGACTAGCGGGAGGAAGAATGTGGGCAAAAACATTCAGTACTTC.